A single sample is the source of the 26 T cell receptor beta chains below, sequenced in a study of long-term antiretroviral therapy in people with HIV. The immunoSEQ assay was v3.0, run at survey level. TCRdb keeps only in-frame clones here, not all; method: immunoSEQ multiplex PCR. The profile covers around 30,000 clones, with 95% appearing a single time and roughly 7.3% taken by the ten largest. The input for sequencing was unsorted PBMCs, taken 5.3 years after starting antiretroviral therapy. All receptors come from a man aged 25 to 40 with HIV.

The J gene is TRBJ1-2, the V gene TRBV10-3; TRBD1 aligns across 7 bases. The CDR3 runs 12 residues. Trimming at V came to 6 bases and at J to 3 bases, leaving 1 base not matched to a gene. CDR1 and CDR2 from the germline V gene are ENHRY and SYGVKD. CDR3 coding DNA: TGTGCCATCAGCGGGACAGACTATGGCTACACCTTC. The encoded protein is CAISGTDYGYTF.

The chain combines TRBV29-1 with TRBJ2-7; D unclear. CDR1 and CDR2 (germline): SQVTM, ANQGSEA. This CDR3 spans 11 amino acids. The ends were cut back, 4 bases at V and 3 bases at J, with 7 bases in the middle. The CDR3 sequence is CSVARSYEQYF. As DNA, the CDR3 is TGCAGCGTTGCGCGAAGCTACGAGCAGTACTTC.

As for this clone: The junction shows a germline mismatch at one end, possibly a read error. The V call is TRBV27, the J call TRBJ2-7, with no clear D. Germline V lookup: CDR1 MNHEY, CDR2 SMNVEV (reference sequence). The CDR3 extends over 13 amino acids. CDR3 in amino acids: CASSISLLGEQYF. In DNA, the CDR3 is TGTGCCAGCAGTATATCACTTCTAGGCGAGCAGTACTTC.

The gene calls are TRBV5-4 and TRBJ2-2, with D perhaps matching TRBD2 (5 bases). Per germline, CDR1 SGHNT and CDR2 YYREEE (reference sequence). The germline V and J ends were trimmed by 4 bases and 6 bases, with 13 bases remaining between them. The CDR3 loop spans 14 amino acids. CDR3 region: CASSEGLSSGELFF. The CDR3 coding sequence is TGTGCCAGCAGCGAAGGACTCTCTTCCGGGGAGCTGTTTTTT.

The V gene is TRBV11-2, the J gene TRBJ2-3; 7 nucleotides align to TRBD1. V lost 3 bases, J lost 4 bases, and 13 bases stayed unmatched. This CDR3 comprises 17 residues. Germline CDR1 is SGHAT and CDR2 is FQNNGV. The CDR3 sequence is CASSFNVRGRSADTQYF. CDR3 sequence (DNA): TGTGCCAGCAGCTTTAATGTGAGGGGGCGGTCGGCAGATACGCAGTATTTT.

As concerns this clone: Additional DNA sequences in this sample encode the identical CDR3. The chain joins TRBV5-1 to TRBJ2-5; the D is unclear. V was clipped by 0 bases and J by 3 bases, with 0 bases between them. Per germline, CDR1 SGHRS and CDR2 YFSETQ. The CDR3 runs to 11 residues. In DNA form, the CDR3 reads TGCGCCAGCAGCTTGGAAGAGACCCAGTACTTC. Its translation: CASSLEETQYF.

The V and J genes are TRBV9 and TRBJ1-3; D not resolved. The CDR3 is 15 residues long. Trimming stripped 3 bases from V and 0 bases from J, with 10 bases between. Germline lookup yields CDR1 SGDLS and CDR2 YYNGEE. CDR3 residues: CASSEAGGSGNTIYF. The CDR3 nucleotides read TGTGCCAGCAGCGAGGCGGGCGGCTCTGGAAACACCATATATTTT.

The CDR3 sequence is CASSGTGFSNQPQHF. Here the CDR3 DNA reads TGTGCCAGCAGCGGGACAGGCTTTAGCAATCAGCCCCAGCATTTT. V is TRBV28 and J is TRBJ1-5, with 8 bases matching TRBD1. V lost 6 bases, J lost 0 bases, and 4 bases stayed unmatched. The germline V gene has CDR1 MDHEN and CDR2 SYDVKM. The CDR3 runs to 15 residues.

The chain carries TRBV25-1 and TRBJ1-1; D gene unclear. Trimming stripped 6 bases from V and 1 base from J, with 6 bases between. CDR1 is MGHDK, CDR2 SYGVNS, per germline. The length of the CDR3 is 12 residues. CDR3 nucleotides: TGTGCCAGCAGCGAGGGGAACACTGAAGCTTTCTTT. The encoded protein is CASSEGNTEAFF.

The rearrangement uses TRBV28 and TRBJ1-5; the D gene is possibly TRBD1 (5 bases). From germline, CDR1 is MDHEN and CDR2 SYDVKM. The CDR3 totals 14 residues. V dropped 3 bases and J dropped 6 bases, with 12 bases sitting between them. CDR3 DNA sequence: TGTGCCAGCAGTTTCTGGCAGGGTGGTCAGCCCCAGCATTTT. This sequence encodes CASSFWQGGQPQHF.

CDR3 DNA: TGTGCCAGCAGTTTTCAGGGTATAAGCAATCAGCCCCAGCATTTT. This encodes CASSFQGISNQPQHF. This chain links TRBV28 with TRBJ1-5, with D tentatively TRBD1 (5 bases). CDR1 is MDHEN, CDR2 SYDVKM, per germline. The CDR3 runs to 15 residues. Trimming pared 3 bases from V and 1 base from J, leaving 10 bases between.

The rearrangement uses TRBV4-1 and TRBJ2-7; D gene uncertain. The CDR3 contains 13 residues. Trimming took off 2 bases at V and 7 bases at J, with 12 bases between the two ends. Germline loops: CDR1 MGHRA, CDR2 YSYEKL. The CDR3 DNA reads TGCGCCAGCAGCCAAACCTACAGTGAGGAGCAGTACTTC. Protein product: CASSQTYSEEQYF.

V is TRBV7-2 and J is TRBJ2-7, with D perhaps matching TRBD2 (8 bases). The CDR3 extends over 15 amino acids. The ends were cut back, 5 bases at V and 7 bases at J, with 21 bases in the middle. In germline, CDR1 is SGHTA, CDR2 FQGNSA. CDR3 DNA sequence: TGTGCCAGCAGCGTTATTAGCGGGACCAGGGGGGAGCAGTACTTC. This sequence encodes CASSVISGTRGEQYF.

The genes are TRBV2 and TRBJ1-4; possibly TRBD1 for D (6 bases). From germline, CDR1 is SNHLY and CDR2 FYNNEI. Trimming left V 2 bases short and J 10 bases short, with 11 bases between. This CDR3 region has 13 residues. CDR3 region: CASSEYPRGKLFF. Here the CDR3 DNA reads TGTGCCAGCAGTGAATACCCCAGGGGAAAACTGTTTTTT. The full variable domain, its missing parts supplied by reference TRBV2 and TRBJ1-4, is EPEVTQTPSHQVTQMGQEVILRCVPISNHLYFYWYRQILGQKVEFLVSFYNNEISEKSEIFDDQFSVERPDGSNFTLKIRSTKLEDSAMYFCASSEYPRGKLFFGSGTQLSVL.

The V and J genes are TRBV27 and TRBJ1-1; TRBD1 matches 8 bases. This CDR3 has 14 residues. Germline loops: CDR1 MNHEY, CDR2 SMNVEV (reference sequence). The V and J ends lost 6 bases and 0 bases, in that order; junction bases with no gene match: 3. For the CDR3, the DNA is TGTGCCAGCAGCAGACAGGGGATGAACACTGAAGCTTTCTTT. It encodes CASSRQGMNTEAFF.

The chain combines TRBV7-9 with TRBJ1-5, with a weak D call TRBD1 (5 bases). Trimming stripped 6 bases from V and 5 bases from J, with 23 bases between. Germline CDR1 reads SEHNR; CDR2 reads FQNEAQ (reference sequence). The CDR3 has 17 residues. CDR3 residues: CASSLSTGGFFDQPQHF. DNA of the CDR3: TGTGCCAGCAGTCTCTCTACGGGGGGTTTCTTCGATCAGCCCCAGCATTTT. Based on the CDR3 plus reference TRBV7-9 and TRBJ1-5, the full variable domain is DTGVSQNPRHKITKRGQNVTFRCDPISEHNRLYWYRQTLGQGPEFLTYFQNEAQLEKSRLLSDRFSAERPKGSFSTLEIQRTEQGDSAMYLCASSLSTGGFFDQPQHFGDGTRLSIL.

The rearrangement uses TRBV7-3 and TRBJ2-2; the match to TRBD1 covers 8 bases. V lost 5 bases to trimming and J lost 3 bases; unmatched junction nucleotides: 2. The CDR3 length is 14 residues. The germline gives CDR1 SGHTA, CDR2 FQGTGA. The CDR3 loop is CASSPDRDTGELFF. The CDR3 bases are TGTGCCAGCAGCCCGGACAGGGACACCGGGGAGCTGTTTTTT.

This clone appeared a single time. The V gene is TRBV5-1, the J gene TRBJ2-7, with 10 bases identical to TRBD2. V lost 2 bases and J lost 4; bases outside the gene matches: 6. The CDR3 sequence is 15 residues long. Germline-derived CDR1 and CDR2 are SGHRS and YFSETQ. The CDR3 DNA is TGCGCCAGCAGCTTAGGTAGCGGGGGGCCTTACGAGCAGTACTTC. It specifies CASSLGSGGPYEQYF.

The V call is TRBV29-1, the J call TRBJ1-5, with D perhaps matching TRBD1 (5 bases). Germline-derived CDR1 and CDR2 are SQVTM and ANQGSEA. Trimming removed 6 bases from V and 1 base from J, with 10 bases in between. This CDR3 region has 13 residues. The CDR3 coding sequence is TGCAGCGTGGGGCCGGGGAGCAATCAGCCCCAGCATTTT. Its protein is CSVGPGSNQPQHF.

CDR3 loop: CASSYSTRETQYF. The CDR3 DNA reads as TGTGCCAGCAGTTACTCAACCAGGGAGACCCAGTACTTC. The V and J genes are TRBV6-6 and TRBJ2-5; unclear D gene. Trimming pared 0 bases from V and 5 bases from J, leaving 7 bases between. Germline-derived CDR1 and CDR2 are MNHNY and SVGAGI (reference sequence). This CDR3 contains 13 residues.

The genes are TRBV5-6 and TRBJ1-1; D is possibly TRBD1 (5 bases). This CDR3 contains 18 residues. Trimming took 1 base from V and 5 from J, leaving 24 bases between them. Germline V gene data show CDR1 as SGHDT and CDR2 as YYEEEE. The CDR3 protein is CASSLMFRRAGSRTEAFF. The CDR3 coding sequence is TGTGCCAGCAGCTTGATGTTTAGAAGGGCAGGGAGCCGAACTGAAGCTTTCTTT.

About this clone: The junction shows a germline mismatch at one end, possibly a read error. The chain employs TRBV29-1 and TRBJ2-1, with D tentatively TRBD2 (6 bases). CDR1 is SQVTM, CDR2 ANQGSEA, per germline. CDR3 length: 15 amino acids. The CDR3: CSVEGTRDSDNEQFF. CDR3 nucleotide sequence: TGCAGCGTTGAGGGAACAAGGGACTCCGACAATGAGCAGTTCTTC.

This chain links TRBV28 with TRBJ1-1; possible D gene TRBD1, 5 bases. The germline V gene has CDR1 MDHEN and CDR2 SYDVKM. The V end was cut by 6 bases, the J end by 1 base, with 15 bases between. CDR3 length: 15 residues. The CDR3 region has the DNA TGTGCCAGCAGCCGAGGTGGGACGGGGAACACTGAAGCTTTCTTT. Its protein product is CASSRGGTGNTEAFF. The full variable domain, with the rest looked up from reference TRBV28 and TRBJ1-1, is DVKVTQSSRYLVKRTGEKVFLECVQDMDHENMFWYRQDPGLGLRLIYFSYDVKMKEKGDIPEGYSVSREKKERFSLILESASTNQTSMYLCASSRGGTGNTEAFFGQGTRLTVV.

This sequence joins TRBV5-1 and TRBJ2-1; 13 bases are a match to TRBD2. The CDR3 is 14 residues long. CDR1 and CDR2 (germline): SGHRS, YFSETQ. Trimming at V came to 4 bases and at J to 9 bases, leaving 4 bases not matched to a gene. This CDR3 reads CASSPGLAGAEQFF. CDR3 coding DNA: TGCGCCAGCAGCCCAGGACTAGCGGGAGCTGAGCAGTTCTTC.

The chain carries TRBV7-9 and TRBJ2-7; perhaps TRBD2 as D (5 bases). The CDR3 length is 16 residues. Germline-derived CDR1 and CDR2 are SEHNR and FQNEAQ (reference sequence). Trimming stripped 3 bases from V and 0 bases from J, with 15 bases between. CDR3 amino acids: CASSFFAGWSSYEQYF. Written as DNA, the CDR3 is TGTGCCAGCAGCTTTTTTGCGGGCTGGAGCTCCTACGAGCAGTACTTC.

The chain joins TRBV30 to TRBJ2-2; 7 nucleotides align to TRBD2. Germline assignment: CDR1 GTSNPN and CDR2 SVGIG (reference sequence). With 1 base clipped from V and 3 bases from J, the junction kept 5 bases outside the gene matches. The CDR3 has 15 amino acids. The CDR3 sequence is CAWSGLAEDTGELFF. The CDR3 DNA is TGTGCCTGGAGTGGACTAGCCGAGGACACCGGGGAGCTGTTTTTT.